Each of the 21 T cell receptor beta chains below was sequenced from the same sample in a study of blood T cell repertoires in COVID-19. Data came from immunoSEQ multiplex PCR; TCRdb stores just in-frame clones and leaves some out. Of 270,000 or so clones listed, around 86% were seen once; the top ten hold roughly 14%. Sequenced: peripheral blood. All receptors come from a human donor in a cohort sampled during active COVID-19.

This chain uses TRBV7-2 with TRBJ2-7; 15 positions match TRBD2. The CDR3 is 16 residues long. The germline gives CDR1 SGHTA, CDR2 FQGNSA. The V gene end was trimmed by 4 bases and the J gene end by 7 bases; junction bases not matched to a gene: 8. In DNA form, the CDR3 reads TGTGCCAGCAGCTGGGGACTAGCGGGAGGCTCTATGGAGCAGTACTTC. This gives the protein CASSWGLAGGSMEQYF.

Comment on this clone: The junction and the germline gene differ at one end; a read error may be behind it. V is TRBV7-7 and J is TRBJ1-2; D unresolved. CDR3 length equals 17 residues. Looked up from germline, CDR1 is SSHAT and CDR2 is FNYEAQ (reference sequence). The DNA of the CDR3 is TGTGCTAGCACCGTGGGAGCCCCCAACGCGGATGGATACGGCTACACCTTC. Translated: CASTVGAPNADGYGYTF.

J is TRBJ1-1 and V is TRBV20-1, with a weak D call TRBD1 (5 bases). V lost 5 bases and J lost 8, with 12 bases in between. The CDR3 consists of 11 residues. Germline V gene lookup returns CDR1 DFQATT and CDR2 SNEGSKA (reference sequence). The DNA of the CDR3 is TGCAGTGCTGGGGACTTTAAGGAAGCTTTCTTT. It codes for CSAGDFKEAFF.

V usage is TRBV2 and J usage is TRBJ2-3; a possible D gene is TRBD1 (5 bases). V was cut by 6 bases and J by 3 bases, with 10 bases left in between. The CDR3 is made up of 13 amino acids. Per germline, CDR1 SNHLY and CDR2 FYNNEI. The CDR3 loop is CASRGQGTDTQYF. The CDR3 nucleotides are TGTGCCAGCAGGGGGCAGGGAACAGATACGCAGTATTTT.

The count of this clone is one. The chain joins TRBV27 to TRBJ1-5, with D possibly being TRBD1 (6 bases). This CDR3 is 16 amino acids long. Per the germline V gene, CDR1 is MNHEY and CDR2 is SMNVEV (reference sequence). The V end was cut by 6 bases, the J end by 7 bases, with 22 bases between. The CDR3 loop is CASSLRGQVKGQPQHF. CDR3 coding DNA: TGTGCCAGCAGCCTCCGGGGACAAGTAAAGGGGCAGCCCCAGCATTTT.

The chain carries TRBV7-2 and TRBJ2-7, with 8 bases matching TRBD1. CDR1 and CDR2 from the germline V gene are SGHTA and FQGNSA. The CDR3 has 14 residues. The junction had 8 bases not matched to a gene; V was cut back by 5 bases and J by 5 bases. This CDR3 is CASSTGQGKHEQYF. The CDR3 DNA is TGTGCCAGCAGCACTGGACAGGGTAAGCACGAGCAGTACTTC.

V and J are TRBV11-2 and TRBJ2-3; 10 nucleotides align to TRBD2. J gave up 1 base and V 6 bases, and 7 bases lay outside the gene matches. This CDR3 has 16 amino acids. Germline CDR1 reads SGHAT; CDR2 reads FQNNGV. In DNA, the CDR3 is TGTGCCAGCAGTCAAACTGGGACTAGCGGCACAGATACGCAGTATTTT. Its protein product is CASSQTGTSGTDTQYF. Full variable domain (missing parts from reference TRBV11-2 and TRBJ2-3): EAGVAQSPRYKIIEKRQSVAFWCNPISGHATLYWYQQILGQGPKLLIQFQNNGVVDDSQLPKDRFSAERLKGVDSTLKIQPAKLEDSAVYLCASSQTGTSGTDTQYFGPGTRLTVL.

Only one count was recorded for this clone. The rearrangement uses TRBV2 and TRBJ2-7, with D perhaps matching TRBD1 (6 bases). Germline-derived CDR1 and CDR2 are SNHLY and FYNNEI. The V gene lost 5 bases and the J gene lost 3 bases, with 14 bases spanning the gap. The CDR3 loop spans 14 amino acids. The CDR3 coding sequence is TGTGCCAGCAGTTTGACGACAGGAATCTACGAGCAGTACTTC. The encoded protein is CASSLTTGIYEQYF.

This clone was seen only once. The chain has TRBV27 and TRBJ1-5; possibly TRBD1 for D (6 bases). The CDR3 runs 15 residues. CDR1 and CDR2 from the germline V gene are MNHEY and SMNVEV (reference sequence). Trimming pared 5 bases from V and 3 bases from J, leaving 14 bases between. The CDR3 nucleotides are TGTGCCAGCAGTAGGGGAGGGGGTTCCAATCAGCCCCAGCATTTT. Translation gives CASSRGGGSNQPQHF.

The V gene is TRBV19, the J gene TRBJ2-3, with 7 bases lining up with TRBD1. V lost 7 bases to trimming and J lost 7 bases; unmatched junction nucleotides: 8. Germline-derived CDR1 and CDR2 are LNHDA and SQIVND (reference sequence). The CDR3 runs to 13 residues. The CDR3 sequence is CASKRTGSYTQYF. The CDR3 nucleotides read TGTGCCAGTAAGAGGACAGGCTCATATACGCAGTATTTT. Full variable domain (outside the CDR3, taken from reference TRBV19 and TRBJ2-3): DGGITQSPKYLFRKEGQNVTLSCEQNLNHDAMYWYRQDPGQGLRLIYYSQIVNDFQKGDIAEGYSVSREKKESFPLTVTSAQKNPTAFYLCASKRTGSYTQYFGPGTRLTVL.

Only a few counts were recorded for this clone. V gene TRBV9 combines with J gene TRBJ2-3, with 8 bases identical to TRBD2. CDR1 SGDLS and CDR2 YYNGEE come from the germline V gene. This CDR3 has 16 residues. V dropped 4 bases and J dropped 3; count of bases not matched to a gene: 10. CDR3 in amino acids: CASSITTGTSTDTQYF. The CDR3 nucleotides are TGTGCCAGCAGCATTACTACCGGGACTAGTACAGATACGCAGTATTTT. Full variable domain (remainder filled in from reference TRBV9 and TRBJ2-3): DSGVTQTPKHLITATGQRVTLRCSPRSGDLSVYWYQQSLDQGLQFLIQYYNGEERAKGNILERFSAQQFPDLHSELNLSSLELGDSALYFCASSITTGTSTDTQYFGPGTRLTVL.

The chain employs TRBV11-1 and TRBJ2-6; TRBD1 matches at 7 bases. This CDR3 is 16 amino acids long. The ends lost 5 bases at V and 1 base at J; junction bases unmatched: 5. CDR1 is SGHAT and CDR2 is FQDESV in the germline V gene (reference sequence). The CDR3 here is CASSITGASGANVLTF. CDR3 sequence (DNA): TGTGCCAGCAGCATTACAGGGGCTTCTGGGGCCAACGTCCTGACTTTC.

The chain joins TRBV28 to TRBJ1-3; TRBD1 is a possible D gene (6 bases). This CDR3 is built from 17 residues. In germline, CDR1 is MDHEN, CDR2 SYDVKM. The V end was cut by 7 bases, the J end by 3 bases, with 22 bases between. The CDR3 DNA reads TGTGCCAGCACCATAGGGGGTAGTCAGGGGATTGGAAACACCATATATTTT. Translation: CASTIGGSQGIGNTIYF.

The chain uses TRBV14 and TRBJ2-7, with D possibly matching TRBD2 (6 bases). V was shortened by 4 bases and J by 3 bases, with 13 bases between the two germline ends. This CDR3 has 14 residues. CDR1 SGHDN and CDR2 FVKESK come from the germline V gene. The CDR3 DNA follows: TGTGCCAGCAGCCGCAGCACGGGGGTCTACGAGCAGTACTTC. Protein product: CASSRSTGVYEQYF.

The chain couples TRBV28 to TRBJ1-2; tentative D call: TRBD1 (6 bases). V lost 5 bases, J lost 7 bases, and 11 bases lay in between. This CDR3 is 12 amino acids long. CDR1 and CDR2 from the germline V gene are MDHEN and SYDVKM. The CDR3 is CASSPPGVGYTF. For the CDR3, the DNA is TGTGCCAGCAGTCCCCCAGGGGTTGGCTACACCTTC.

This sequence joins TRBV7-6 and TRBJ2-7; 10 nucleotides agree with TRBD2. Germline CDR1 is SGHVS and CDR2 is FNYEAQ. The CDR3 loop spans 15 amino acids. V gave up 3 bases and J gave up 1 base; unmatched junction bases: 3. CDR3 bases: TGTGCCAGCAGCTTGCTAGCGGGAGAGTCCTACGAGCAGTACTTC. This encodes CASSLLAGESYEQYF. Combining the CDR3 with reference TRBV7-6 and TRBJ2-7 gives the whole variable domain GAGVSQSPRYKVTKRGQDVALRCDPISGHVSLYWYRQALGQGPEFLTYFNYEAQQDKSGLPNDRFSAERPEGSISTLTIQRTEQRDSAMYRCASSLLAGESYEQYFGPGTRLTVT.

The chain combines TRBV7-9 with TRBJ1-2; a weak D match, TRBD1 (6 bases). Germline V lookup: CDR1 SEHNR, CDR2 FQNEAQ (reference sequence). The CDR3 extends over 13 amino acids. The ends were cut back, 6 bases at V and 4 bases at J, with 12 bases in the middle. The CDR3 DNA reads as TGTGCCAGCAGTTCACGGGGGGCCTATGGCTACACCTTC. Its protein is CASSSRGAYGYTF.

In this sample, this clone turned up a few times. CDR3 sequence: CASSPPDLPNYGYTF. CDR3 in DNA: TGTGCCAGCAGCCCCCCCGACTTGCCCAACTATGGCTACACCTTC. The V and J genes are TRBV6-6 and TRBJ1-2; D is ambiguous. This CDR3 has 15 amino acids. V was clipped by 6 bases and J by 2 bases, with 16 bases between them. The germline V gene has CDR1 MNHNY and CDR2 SVGAGI (reference sequence).

The gene calls are TRBV5-1 and TRBJ2-7, with TRBD2 matching 9 bases. Germline V CDR1 and CDR2: SGHRS, YFSETQ. The J segment lost 4 bases and the V segment lost 4 bases, leaving 6 bases of the junction unmatched. The CDR3 runs to 14 residues. CDR3 sequence: CASSAASGVYEQYF. CDR3 DNA: TGCGCCAGCAGCGCCGCTAGCGGGGTTTACGAGCAGTACTTC. Based on the CDR3 plus reference TRBV5-1 and TRBJ2-7, the full variable domain is KAGVTQTPRYLIKTRGQQVTLSCSPISGHRSVSWYQQTPGQGLQFLFEYFSETQRNKGNFPGRFSGRQFSNSRSEMNVSTLELGDSALYLCASSAASGVYEQYFGPGTRLTVT.

This clone was observed a handful of times. This rearrangement joins TRBV7-8 to TRBJ2-1, with 9 bases matching TRBD2. Trimming removed 0 bases from V and 4 bases from J; junction bases left unmatched: 10. The germline V gene has CDR1 SGHVS and CDR2 FQNEAQ. The CDR3 runs to 18 residues. The CDR3 sequence: CASSLARPLAGRYNEQFF. CDR3 coding DNA: TGTGCCAGCAGCTTAGCTAGACCGCTAGCGGGGCGTTACAATGAGCAGTTCTTC.

The chain carries TRBV6-1 and TRBJ2-7, with D possibly TRBD2 on 6 matching bases. Per the germline V gene, CDR1 is MNHNS and CDR2 is SASEGT. The CDR3 has 13 amino acids. V was cut by 6 bases and J by 6 bases, with 15 bases left in between. This chain's CDR3 is CASSTSGGREQYF. The CDR3 coding sequence is TGTGCCAGCAGCACCTCCGGGGGTCGCGAGCAGTACTTC.